Detailed here is one TCR beta chain. Its antigen is unidentified. Data came from immunoSEQ multiplex PCR; TCRdb stores just in-frame clones and leaves some out. The data contain about 88,000 clones, approximately 88% of them singletons. The record originates from a study of T cell responses to AZD1222 COVID-19 vaccine. Study results and caveats: Two doses of AZD1222 preceded a rise in Spike-specific TCR breadth and depth.

This TCR was recovered from an adult who received the AZD1222 COVID-19 vaccine. The source was peripheral blood, collected 28 days after the second AZD1222 dose.

This CDR3 reads CASSQYESAEAFF. The DNA of the CDR3 is TGTGCCAGCAGCCAATATGAAAGCGCTGAAGCTTTCTTT. V and J are TRBV3-1 (or the pseudogene TRBV3-2) and TRBJ1-1; D not certain. This CDR3 is built from 13 residues. With 2 bases removed from V and 6 bases from J, the gap between germline ends came to 10 bases. CDR1 is LGHDT and CDR2 is YNNKEL in the germline V gene (reference sequence).